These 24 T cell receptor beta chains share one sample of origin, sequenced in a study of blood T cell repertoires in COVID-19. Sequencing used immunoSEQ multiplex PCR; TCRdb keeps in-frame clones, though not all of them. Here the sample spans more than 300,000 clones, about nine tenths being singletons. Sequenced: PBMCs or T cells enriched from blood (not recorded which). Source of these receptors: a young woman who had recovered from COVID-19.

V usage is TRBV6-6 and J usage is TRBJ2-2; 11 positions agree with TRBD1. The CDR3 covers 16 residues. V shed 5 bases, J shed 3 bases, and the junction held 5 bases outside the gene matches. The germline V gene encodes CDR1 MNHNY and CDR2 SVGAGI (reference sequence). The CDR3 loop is CASSTMDRGHTGELFF. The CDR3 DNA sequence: TGTGCCAGCAGTACCATGGACAGGGGGCACACCGGGGAGCTGTTTTTT.

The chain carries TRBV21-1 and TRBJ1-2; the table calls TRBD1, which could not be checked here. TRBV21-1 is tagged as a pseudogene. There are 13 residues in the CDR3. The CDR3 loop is CASSPGQGGGYTF. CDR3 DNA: TGTGCCAGCAGCCCCGGACAGGGTGGTGGCTACACCTTC.

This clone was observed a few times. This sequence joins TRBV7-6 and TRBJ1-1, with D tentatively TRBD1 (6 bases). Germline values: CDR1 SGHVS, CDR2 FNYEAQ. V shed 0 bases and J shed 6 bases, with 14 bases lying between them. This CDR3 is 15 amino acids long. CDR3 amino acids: CASSLAQKGVSEAFF. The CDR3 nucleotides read TGTGCCAGCAGCTTAGCGCAGAAGGGGGTTTCTGAAGCTTTCTTT.

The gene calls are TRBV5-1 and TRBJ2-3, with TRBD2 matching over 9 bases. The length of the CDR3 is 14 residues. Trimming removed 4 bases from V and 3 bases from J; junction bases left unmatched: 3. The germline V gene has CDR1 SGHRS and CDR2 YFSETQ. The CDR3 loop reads CASSLGLATDTQYF. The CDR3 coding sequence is TGCGCCAGCAGCCTGGGACTAGCAACAGATACGCAGTATTTT. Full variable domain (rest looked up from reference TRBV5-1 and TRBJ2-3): KAGVTQTPRYLIKTRGQQVTLSCSPISGHRSVSWYQQTPGQGLQFLFEYFSETQRNKGNFPGRFSGRQFSNSRSEMNVSTLELGDSALYLCASSLGLATDTQYFGPGTRLTVL.

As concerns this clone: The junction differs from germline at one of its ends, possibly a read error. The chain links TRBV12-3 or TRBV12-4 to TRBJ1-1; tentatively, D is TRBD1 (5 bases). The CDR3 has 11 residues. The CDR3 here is CASSLLGASSF. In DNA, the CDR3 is TGTGCCAGCAGTTTATTAGGGGCCTCAAGCTTT.

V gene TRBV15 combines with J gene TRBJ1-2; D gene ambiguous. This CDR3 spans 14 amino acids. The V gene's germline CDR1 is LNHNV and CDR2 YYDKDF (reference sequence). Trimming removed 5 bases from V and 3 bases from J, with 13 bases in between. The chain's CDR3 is CATSVPGADYGYTF. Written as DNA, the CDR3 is TGTGCCACCAGCGTCCCGGGAGCGGACTATGGCTACACCTTC.

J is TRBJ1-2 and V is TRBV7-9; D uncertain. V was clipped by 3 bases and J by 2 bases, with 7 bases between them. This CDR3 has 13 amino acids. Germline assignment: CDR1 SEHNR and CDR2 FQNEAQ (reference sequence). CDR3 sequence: CASSLEFNYGYTF. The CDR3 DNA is TGTGCCAGCAGCTTGGAGTTCAACTATGGCTACACCTTC. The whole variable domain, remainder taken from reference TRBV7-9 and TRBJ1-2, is DTGVSQNPRHKITKRGQNVTFRCDPISEHNRLYWYRQTLGQGPEFLTYFQNEAQLEKSRLLSDRFSAERPKGSFSTLEIQRTEQGDSAMYLCASSLEFNYGYTFGSGTRLTVV.

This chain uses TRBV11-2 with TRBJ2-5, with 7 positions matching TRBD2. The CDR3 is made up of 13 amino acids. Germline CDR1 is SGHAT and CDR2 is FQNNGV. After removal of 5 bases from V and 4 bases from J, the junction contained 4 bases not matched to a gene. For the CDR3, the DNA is TGTGCCAGCAGCCAAGCGGGGTTAGAGACCCAGTACTTC. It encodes CASSQAGLETQYF. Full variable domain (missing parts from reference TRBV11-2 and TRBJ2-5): EAGVAQSPRYKIIEKRQSVAFWCNPISGHATLYWYQQILGQGPKLLIQFQNNGVVDDSQLPKDRFSAERLKGVDSTLKIQPAKLEDSAVYLCASSQAGLETQYFGPGTRLLVL.

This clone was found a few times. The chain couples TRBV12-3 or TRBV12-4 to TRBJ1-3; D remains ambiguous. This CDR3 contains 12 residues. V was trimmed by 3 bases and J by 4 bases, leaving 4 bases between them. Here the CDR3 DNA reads TGTGCCAGCAGTTTCGCGGGAAACACCATATATTTT. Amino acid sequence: CASSFAGNTIYF.

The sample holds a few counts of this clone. The CDR3 is CAWSVKKGGDTGELFF. CDR3 nucleotides: TGTGCCTGGAGTGTTAAGAAGGGGGGGGACACCGGGGAGCTGTTTTTT. The V call is TRBV30, the J call TRBJ2-2, with D possibly TRBD2 on 7 matching bases. The CDR3 consists of 16 residues. The V end lost 0 bases, the J end lost 3 bases, and 14 bases lay between the germline ends. Germline V CDR1 and CDR2: GTSNPN, SVGIG (reference sequence).

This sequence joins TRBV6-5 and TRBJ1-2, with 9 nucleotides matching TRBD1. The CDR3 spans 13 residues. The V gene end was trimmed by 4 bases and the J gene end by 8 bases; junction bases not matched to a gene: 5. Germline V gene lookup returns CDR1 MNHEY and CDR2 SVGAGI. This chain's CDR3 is CASSSYGTGGYTF. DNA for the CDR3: TGTGCCAGCAGTTCTTATGGGACAGGGGGCTACACCTTC.

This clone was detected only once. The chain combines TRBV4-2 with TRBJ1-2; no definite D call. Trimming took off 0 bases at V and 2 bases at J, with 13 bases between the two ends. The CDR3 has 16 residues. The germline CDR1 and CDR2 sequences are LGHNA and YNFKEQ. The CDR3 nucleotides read TGTGCCAGCAGCCAAGAGTTGGCCCCGAACAACTATGGCTACACCTTC. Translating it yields CASSQELAPNNYGYTF.

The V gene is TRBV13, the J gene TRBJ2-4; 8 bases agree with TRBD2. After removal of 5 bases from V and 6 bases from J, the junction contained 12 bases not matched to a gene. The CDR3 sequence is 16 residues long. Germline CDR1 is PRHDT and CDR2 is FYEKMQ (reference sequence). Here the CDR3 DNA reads TGTGCCAGCAGCATCCTGGCGACTAGCGAGGGAAACATTCAGTACTTC. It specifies CASSILATSEGNIQYF.

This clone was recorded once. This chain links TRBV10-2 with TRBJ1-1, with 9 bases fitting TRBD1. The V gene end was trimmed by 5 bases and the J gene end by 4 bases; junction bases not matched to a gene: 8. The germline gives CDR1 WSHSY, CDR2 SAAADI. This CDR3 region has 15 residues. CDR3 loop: CASSKPGQGLTEAFF. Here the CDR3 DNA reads TGCGCCAGCAGTAAGCCGGGACAGGGTCTCACTGAAGCTTTCTTT.

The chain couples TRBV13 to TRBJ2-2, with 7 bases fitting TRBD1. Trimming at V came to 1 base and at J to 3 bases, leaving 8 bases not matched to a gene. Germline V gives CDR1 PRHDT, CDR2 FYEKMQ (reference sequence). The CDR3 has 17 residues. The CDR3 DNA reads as TGTGCCAGCAGCTTAGCAGACAGGGTACCCTACACCGGGGAGCTGTTTTTT. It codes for CASSLADRVPYTGELFF. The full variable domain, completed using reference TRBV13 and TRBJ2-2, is AAGVIQSPRHLIKEKRETATLKCYPIPRHDTVYWYQQGPGQDPQFLISFYEKMQSDKGSIPDRFSAQQFSDYHSELNMSSLELGDSALYFCASSLADRVPYTGELFFGEGSRLTVL.

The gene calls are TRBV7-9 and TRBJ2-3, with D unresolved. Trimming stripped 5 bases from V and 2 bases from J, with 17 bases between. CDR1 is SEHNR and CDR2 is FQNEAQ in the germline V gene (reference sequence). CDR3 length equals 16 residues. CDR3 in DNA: TGTGCCAGCAGCCTTAACGAGCAACCATCCACAGATACGCAGTATTTT. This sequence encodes CASSLNEQPSTDTQYF.

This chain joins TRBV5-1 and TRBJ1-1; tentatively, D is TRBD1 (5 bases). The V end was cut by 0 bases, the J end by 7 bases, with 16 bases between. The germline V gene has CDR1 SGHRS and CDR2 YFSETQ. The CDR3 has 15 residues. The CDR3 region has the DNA TGCGCCAGCAGCTTGGGATATGCCCCGGACAATGAAGCTTTCTTT. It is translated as CASSLGYAPDNEAFF.

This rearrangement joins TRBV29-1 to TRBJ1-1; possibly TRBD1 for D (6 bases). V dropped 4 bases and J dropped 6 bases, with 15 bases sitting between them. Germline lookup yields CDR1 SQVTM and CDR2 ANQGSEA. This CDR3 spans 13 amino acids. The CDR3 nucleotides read TGCAGCGTTGGGGGCAGGGGATTCGCTGAAGCTTTCTTT. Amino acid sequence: CSVGGRGFAEAFF.

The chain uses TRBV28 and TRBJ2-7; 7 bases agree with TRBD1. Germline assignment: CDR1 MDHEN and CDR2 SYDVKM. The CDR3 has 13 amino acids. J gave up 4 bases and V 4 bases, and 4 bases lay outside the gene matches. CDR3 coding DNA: TGTGCCAGCAGTTCGGGACAGCAATACGAGCAGTACTTC. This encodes CASSSGQQYEQYF.

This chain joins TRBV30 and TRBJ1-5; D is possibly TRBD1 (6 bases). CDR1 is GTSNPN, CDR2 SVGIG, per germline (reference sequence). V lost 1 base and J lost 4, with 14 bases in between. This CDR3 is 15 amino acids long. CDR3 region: CAWSAGGAENQPQHF. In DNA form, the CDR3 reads TGTGCCTGGAGTGCGGGGGGGGCAGAAAATCAGCCCCAGCATTTT.

CDR3 nucleotides: TGTGCCAGCAGTTTGCGGCGAAATCTCAACACTGAAGCTTTCTTT. This codes for CASSLRRNLNTEAFF. V gene TRBV28 combines with J gene TRBJ1-1, with D unresolved. Trimming took 3 bases from V and 2 from J, leaving 13 bases between them. The CDR3 sequence is 15 residues long. The V gene's germline CDR1 is MDHEN and CDR2 SYDVKM.

The DNA for the CDR3 is TGTGCCAGCAGCCGGACTCCTCAAGAGACCCAGTACTTC. Translating gives CASSRTPQETQYF. V and J are TRBV7-6 and TRBJ2-5; perhaps TRBD2 as D (5 bases). In germline, CDR1 is SGHVS, CDR2 FNYEAQ. V shed 5 bases and J shed 2 bases, with 9 bases lying between them. CDR3 length: 13 amino acids.

Written as DNA, the CDR3 is TGTGCCAGCAGTGCACAGGGGGGAGATACGCAGTATTTT. Translated: CASSAQGGDTQYF. V is TRBV2 and J is TRBJ2-3; 8 bases map to TRBD1. Germline V gene lookup returns CDR1 SNHLY and CDR2 FYNNEI. CDR3 length equals 13 residues. The V and J ends lost 4 bases and 5 bases, in that order; junction bases with no gene match: 2.

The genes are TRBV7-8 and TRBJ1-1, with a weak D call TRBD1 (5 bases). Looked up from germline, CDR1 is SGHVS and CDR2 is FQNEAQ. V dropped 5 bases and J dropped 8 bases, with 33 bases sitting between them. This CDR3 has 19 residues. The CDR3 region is CASSRHVILRDSTRGEAFF. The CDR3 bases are TGTGCCAGCAGCCGCCATGTTATATTAAGGGACTCTACTCGAGGGGAAGCTTTCTTT.